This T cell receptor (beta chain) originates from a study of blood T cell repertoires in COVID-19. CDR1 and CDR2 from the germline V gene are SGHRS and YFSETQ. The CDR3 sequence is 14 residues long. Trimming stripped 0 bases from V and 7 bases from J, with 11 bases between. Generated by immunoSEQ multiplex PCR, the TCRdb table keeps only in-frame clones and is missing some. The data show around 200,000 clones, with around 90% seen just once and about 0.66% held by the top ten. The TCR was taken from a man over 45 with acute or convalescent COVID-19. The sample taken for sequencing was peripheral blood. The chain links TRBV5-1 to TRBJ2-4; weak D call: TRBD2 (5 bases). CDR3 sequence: CASSLGPRVNIQYF. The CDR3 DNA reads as TGCGCCAGCAGCTTGGGGCCGCGGGTGAACATTCAGTACTTC.